Following are 8 T cell receptor beta chains from one sample sequenced in a study of T cells in Graves' hyperthyroidism and ophthalmopathy. TCR beta CDR3 region amplification was performed from RNA transcripts. An initial round of RT-PCR targeting the TCR CDR3 relied on the HTBI primer set. TCRdb re-analysed the multiplex PCR reads in MiXCR, keeping a single row per CDR3 protein. The table records more than 300,000 distinct CDR3 sequences, roughly 18% of them present only once. Sequencing used blood. The origin of the receptors is a man aged 18 to 30 with Graves' ophthalmopathy.

There are a few counts of this clonotype. The chain combines TRBV7-9 with TRBJ1-6; 7 positions agree with TRBD1. In germline, CDR1 is SEHNR, CDR2 FQNEAQ (reference sequence). The CDR3 sequence is 15 residues long. With V trimmed by 5 bases and J by 7 bases, 8 bases remained unmatched. In DNA form, the CDR3 reads TGTGCCAGCAGCACCACAAGGGGGCAGAATTCACCCCTCCACTTT. Translation gives CASSTTRGQNSPLHF.

This clonotype was recorded many times. This rearrangement joins TRBV7-9 to TRBJ2-3, with TRBD2 matching over 12 bases. In germline, CDR1 is SEHNR, CDR2 FQNEAQ (reference sequence). Trimming at V came to 4 bases and at J to 3 bases, leaving 5 bases not matched to a gene. This CDR3 contains 16 residues. This chain's CDR3 is CASSSGLAGKTDTQYF. CDR3 bases: TGTGCCAGCAGCTCCGGACTAGCGGGGAAGACAGATACGCAGTATTTT.

The rearrangement links TRBV14 to TRBJ2-1, with TRBD1 as a possible D gene (6 bases). Germline CDR1 reads SGHDN; CDR2 reads FVKESK. This CDR3 has 16 amino acids. Trimming pared 4 bases from V and 4 bases from J, leaving 17 bases between. CDR3 amino acids: CASSRGWQGSYNEQFF. Written as DNA, the CDR3 is TGTGCCAGCAGCCGAGGATGGCAGGGGAGTTACAATGAGCAGTTCTTC.

This clonotype has ten or more counts. The chain links TRBV3-1 to TRBJ1-5, with a tentative D call TRBD1 (5 bases). The CDR3 consists of 14 residues. V lost 0 bases and J 9 bases, leaving 12 bases between the germline ends. The V gene's germline CDR1 is LGHDT and CDR2 YNNKEL (reference sequence). The CDR3 nucleotides are TGTGCCAGCAGCCAAGACAGGGCTTATGGGCCCCAGCATTTT. Translating it yields CASSQDRAYGPQHF. The variable domain in full, completed from reference TRBV3-1 and TRBJ1-5, reads DTAVSQTPKYLVTQMGNDKSIKCEQNLGHDTMYWYKQDSKKFLKIMFSYNNKELIINETVPNRFSPKSPDKAHLNLHINSLELGDSAVYFCASSQDRAYGPQHFGDGTRLSIL.

This clonotype was found many times. The rearrangement joins TRBV7-9 to TRBJ1-1, with D unclear. The germline gives CDR1 SEHNR, CDR2 FQNEAQ (reference sequence). The CDR3 consists of 12 residues. Trimming took 2 bases from V and 6 from J, leaving 7 bases between them. CDR3: CASSLRFSEAFF. The CDR3 region has the DNA TGTGCCAGCAGCTTACGTTTTTCTGAAGCTTTCTTT. The full variable domain, completed using reference TRBV7-9 and TRBJ1-1, is DTGVSQNPRHKITKRGQNVTFRCDPISEHNRLYWYRQTLGQGPEFLTYFQNEAQLEKSRLLSDRFSAERPKGSFSTLEIQRTEQGDSAMYLCASSLRFSEAFFGQGTRLTVV.

This clonotype was recorded many times. In DNA, the CDR3 is TGTGCCAGCAGCGCAAGCACAGATACGCAGTATTTT. It specifies CASSASTDTQYF. The J gene is TRBJ2-3, the V gene TRBV12-3 or TRBV12-4; D uncertain. The CDR3 is 12 residues long. V was pared by 6 bases and J by 0 bases, with 4 bases between.

This clonotype was seen many times. The J gene is TRBJ1-2, the V gene TRBV5-1; weak D call: TRBD1 (5 bases). V lost 5 bases, J lost 6 bases, and 17 bases lay in between. The germline gives CDR1 SGHRS, CDR2 YFSETQ. The CDR3 totals 14 residues. The CDR3 region is CASSFEGPLDGYTF. DNA of the CDR3: TGCGCCAGCAGTTTTGAGGGACCTCTTGATGGCTACACCTTC.

The chain employs TRBV24-1 and TRBJ2-3, with TRBD2 identical over 12 bases. Germline CDR1 KGHDR, CDR2 SFDVKD. This CDR3 has 19 residues. Unmatched junction bases numbered 14, after V lost 4 bases and J lost 4 bases. The CDR3 DNA is TGTGCCACCAGTGACCCACTAGCGGGGGGTTACGGCCCTTCAGATACGCAGTATTTT. Encoded protein: CATSDPLAGGYGPSDTQYF.